Listed below are T cell receptor beta chains from one sample, sequenced in a study of human T cells and chemical hapten exposure. MiXCR, applied by TCRdb to the RACE reads, yields one record per CDR3 protein. The sample lists 85,000 to 100,000 distinct CDR3 sequences; 27% were seen once. The source material was whole blood, sampled in connection with sensitization to the hapten diphenylcyclopropenone (DPC). Receptors were obtained from a man aged 35-49 years with alopecia areata. Some clones in this sample may be carry-over from other donors' samples. CDR3s include the opening cysteine and the closing phenylalanine or tryptophan. D genes are given only for firm matches. Expanded clones are given a class, and other clones once, few, many or no size at all.

D gene	V gene	J gene	clone size	CDR3 DNA	CDR3 protein
NA	TRBV14	TRBJ2-3	NA	TGTGCCAGCAGCCTACCACAAACAGATACGCAGTATTTT	CASSLPQTDTQYF
NA	TRBV12-3/TRBV12-4	TRBJ2-5	NA	TGTGCCAGCAGTTACGAGGGGGGACAGTACTTC	CASSYEGGQYF
TRBD1	TRBV3-1	TRBJ2-3	NA	TGTGCCAGCAGCCACGCTCCGGGACAGGGCGCACCAGATACGCAGTATTTT	CASSHAPGQGAPDTQYF
NA	TRBV3-1	TRBJ2-4	NA	TGTGCCAGCAGCCCGACGGGAGAAAACATTCAGTACTTC	CASSPTGENIQYF
NA	TRBV5-1	TRBJ2-3	few	TGCGCCAGCAGCTTGCGCGGGGTTGAAACAGATACGCAGTATTTT	CASSLRGVETDTQYF
TRBD2	TRBV7-2	TRBJ2-1	few	TGTGCCAGCAGCTTAACTAGCGGAACCCAGAATGAGCAGTTCTTC	CASSLTSGTQNEQFF
NA	TRBV20-1	TRBJ1-6	NA	TGCAGTGCTAGAGATACCGGGACGGCTAATTCACCCCTCCACTTT	CSARDTGTANSPLHF
TRBD1	TRBV28	TRBJ1-1	NA	TGTGCCAGCAGTTTCAAAGGGGGCTTTAACACTGAAGCTTTCTTT	CASSFKGGFNTEAFF
TRBD2	TRBV7-9	TRBJ2-7	NA	TGTGCCAGCAGCTTAGAAGGACTAGCGGAGCCCTACGAGCAGTACTTC	CASSLEGLAEPYEQYF
NA	TRBV12-3/TRBV12-4	TRBJ1-5	NA	TGTGCCAGCAGTTTAGCGGGGGCAGGTCAGCCCCAGCATTTT	CASSLAGAGQPQHF
NA	TRBV6-5	TRBJ1-1	NA	TGTGCCAGCAGCGACGGGGGCCGAGCTTTCTTT	CASSDGGRAFF
NA	TRBV27	TRBJ1-5	NA	TGTGCCAGCAGTTCGGCCCATCAGCCCCAGCATTTT	CASSSAHQPQHF
NA	TRBV25-1	TRBJ2-2	few	TGTGCCAGCAGTGACCTAGCTGCCGCGAACACCGGGGAGCTGTTTTTT	CASSDLAAANTGELFF
NA	TRBV20-1	TRBJ2-3	NA	TGCAGTGCTAGAGATTCAGAGAGAGCAACAGATACGCAGTATTTT	CSARDSERATDTQYF
NA	TRBV12-3/TRBV12-4	TRBJ2-2	few	TGTGCCAGCTACGTGGACAGCTCCACCGGGGAGCTGTTTTTT	CASYVDSSTGELFF
NA	TRBV5-1	TRBJ2-7	many	TGCGCCAGCAGCTTGCCGGGACAAGAAACCTACGAGCAGTACTTC	CASSLPGQETYEQYF
TRBD2	TRBV5-1	TRBJ2-1	NA	TGCGCCAGCAGTTTGACCCTAGCGGGATCCTACAATGAGCAGTTCTTC	CASSLTLAGSYNEQFF
TRBD2	TRBV27	TRBJ2-7	NA	TGTGCCAGCAGTTTTAGCGGGGGCCCATACGAGCAGTACTTC	CASSFSGGPYEQYF
TRBD2	TRBV12-3/TRBV12-4	TRBJ2-7	NA	TGTGCCAGCAGTTCCCGAGGGAGAGGGCTAGCGGGGGACTACGAGCAGTACTTC	CASSSRGRGLAGDYEQYF
NA	TRBV12-3/TRBV12-4	TRBJ1-1	few	TGTGCCAGCAGTTTGCTAGCAGGGAAGGCTGAAGCTTTCTTT	CASSLLAGKAEAFF
TRBD1	TRBV27	TRBJ2-7	few	TGTGCCAGCAGTAACACGGGACAGGAGGACGAGCAGTACTTC	CASSNTGQEDEQYF
TRBD2	TRBV27	TRBJ2-7	NA	TGTGCCAGCAGTTTAGTGGGGACTAGGGGGTACGAGCAGTACTTC	CASSLVGTRGYEQYF
NA	TRBV15	TRBJ2-7	NA	TGTGCCACCAGCAGAGAAATAGGGAATACCTACGAGCAGTACTTC	CATSREIGNTYEQYF
TRBD1	TRBV27	TRBJ1-6	few	TGTGCCAGCATGACAGGGGGCAATTCACCCCTCCACTTT	CASMTGGNSPLHF
TRBD1	TRBV7-8	TRBJ1-1	NA	TGTGCCAGCAGCTCCGACAGGGGAACAAACACTGAAGCTTTCTTT	CASSSDRGTNTEAFF
NA	TRBV28	TRBJ2-3	NA	TGTGCCAGCAGTTCGGCCCACACGGCGACAGATACGCAGTATTTT	CASSSAHTATDTQYF
TRBD1	TRBV18	TRBJ1-1	few	TGTGCCAGCTCACCACAGGGAGGGGGCGAGACTGAAGCTTTCTTT	CASSPQGGGETEAFF
TRBD2	TRBV19	TRBJ2-1	NA	TGTGCCAGTAGTATTCTAGCGGGAGTTAATGAGCAGTTCTTC	CASSILAGVNEQFF
NA	TRBV5-1	TRBJ2-3	NA	TGCGCCAGCAGCTTGGACAGGATCAGGGGTACGCAGTATTTT	CASSLDRIRGTQYF
TRBD2	TRBV20-1	TRBJ2-7	NA	TGCAGTGCTAGCCCGGACAAGGGACTAGCGGGAGGGACGGACGAGCAGTACTTC	CSASPDKGLAGGTDEQYF
NA	TRBV7-9	TRBJ2-3	NA	TGTGCCAGCAGCTTGACCCCCGTGAGCACAGATACGCAGTATTTT	CASSLTPVSTDTQYF
NA	TRBV5-1	TRBJ2-7	NA	TGCGCCAGCAGCACCCGACAGGGAGGGCCCCACGAGCAGTACTTC	CASSTRQGGPHEQYF
NA	TRBV5-1	TRBJ1-1	NA	TGCGCCAGCAGCTTAAGCAGGGGAAACACTGAAGCTTTCTTT	CASSLSRGNTEAFF
TRBD2	TRBV5-1	TRBJ2-3	few	TGCGCCAGCAGTCTAGCGGGAGCTCCCACAGATACGCAGTATTTT	CASSLAGAPTDTQYF
NA	TRBV28	TRBJ2-5	NA	TGTGCCAGCATGGGGGGGCCCCAAGAGACCCAGTACTTC	CASMGGPQETQYF
NA	TRBV7-2	TRBJ2-3	NA	TGTGCCAGCATTAAGAGCAGGACGGGGTCTCTGGATACGCAGTATTTT	CASIKSRTGSLDTQYF
TRBD1	TRBV10-3	TRBJ1-2	many	TGTGCCATCAGTGAGTCTGCGACAGGGGACGTCTATGGCTACACCTTC	CAISESATGDVYGYTF
NA	TRBV5-1	TRBJ2-5	NA	TGCGCCAGCAGCTTGAATCAAGAGACCCAGTACTTC	CASSLNQETQYF
NA	TRBV5-4	TRBJ2-2	NA	TGTGCCAGCAGCTTGGTAGGGGTTGAAACCGGGGAGCTGTTTTTT	CASSLVGVETGELFF
TRBD1	TRBV6-1	TRBJ1-5	NA	TGTGCCAGCAGTCAGAACAGGGGGAGCAATCAGCCCCAGCATTTT	CASSQNRGSNQPQHF
NA	TRBV9	TRBJ1-6	NA	TGTGCCAGCAGCGTAGGAGGGCTCCATAATTCACCCCTCCACTTT	CASSVGGLHNSPLHF
NA	TRBV28	TRBJ1-2	few	TGTGCCAGCAGTTTGGAGGGCTATGGCTACACCTTC	CASSLEGYGYTF
NA	TRBV7-9	TRBJ2-7	few	TGTGCCAGCAGCTTAGGGGACGGCTACGAGCAGTACTTC	CASSLGDGYEQYF
NA	TRBV20-1	TRBJ2-3	few	TGCAGTGCTGACTCAGGACTGCTGTTCACAGATACGCAGTATTTT	CSADSGLLFTDTQYF
NA	TRBV6-6	TRBJ1-5	few	TGTGCCAGCAGTTCCCCCTCCCTGCCCCATCAGCCCCAGCATTTT	CASSSPSLPHQPQHF
NA	TRBV7-7	TRBJ2-3	many	TGTGCCAGCAGCTTATCGACCCCGCCATGGACAGCCGAATTCCTACAGTGCACAGATACGCAGTATTTT	CASSLSTPPWTAEFLQCTDTQYF
TRBD2	TRBV5-1	TRBJ2-3	NA	TGCGCCAGCAGCCCGAGGACTAGCGGGAGTGTCACAGATACGCAGTATTTT	CASSPRTSGSVTDTQYF
TRBD2	TRBV10-3	TRBJ2-3	many	TGTGCCATCAGTGAGTCATCGGATACGGGAGGGCCGCTTTGGACAGATACGCAGTATTTT	CAISESSDTGGPLWTDTQYF
NA	TRBV4-3	TRBJ1-6	few	TGCGCCAGCAGCCAAGTTGACAGCAATTCACCCCTCCACTTT	CASSQVDSNSPLHF
NA	TRBV28	TRBJ2-7	few	TGTGCCAGCAGTTACCGGGACGGACAGAGCTCCTACGAGCAGTACTTC	CASSYRDGQSSYEQYF
TRBD2	TRBV9	TRBJ2-2	NA	TGTGCCAGCAGCACCCCGATAGCGGGAGGAATGGGAAACACCGGGGAGCTGTTTTTT	CASSTPIAGGMGNTGELFF
TRBD2	TRBV9	TRBJ2-3	NA	TGTGCCAGCAGCGGGGAGGCGGGAGGGCCGCATGGCACAGATACGCAGTATTTT	CASSGEAGGPHGTDTQYF
NA	TRBV27	TRBJ2-6	few	TGTGCCAGCAGTTTATCAAACTCTGGGGCCAACGTCCTGACTTTC	CASSLSNSGANVLTF
NA	TRBV27	TRBJ1-6	few	TGTGCCAGCAGTTTAGGGGAGGGGGTGAAGAATTCACCCCTCCACTTT	CASSLGEGVKNSPLHF
NA	TRBV4-2	TRBJ1-5	NA	TGTGCCAGCAGCCAAGATTTAGTAGGGGATCAGCCCCAGCATTTT	CASSQDLVGDQPQHF
TRBD2	TRBV2	TRBJ2-1	few	TGTGCCAGCACCGCGGGAGAGATACGTCACAATGAGCAGTTCTTC	CASTAGEIRHNEQFF
TRBD1	TRBV25-1	TRBJ1-1	few	TGTGCCAGCAGACCTGGACAGGGGGTGAGGAACACTGAAGCTTTCTTT	CASRPGQGVRNTEAFF
NA	TRBV6-6	TRBJ2-4	NA	TGTGCCAGCGGAGGAGGGATGGCCAAAAACATTCAGTACTTC	CASGGGMAKNIQYF
TRBD2	TRBV4-1	TRBJ2-1	NA	TGCGCCAGCAGCCAAGTGGCTAGCGGGAGGAATGAGCAGTTCTTC	CASSQVASGRNEQFF